One and the same sample provided the 6 T cell receptor beta chains below, sequenced in a study of molecular identifiers for immune sequencing clone quantification. TCRdb re-derived calls from the PCR reads in MiXCR, one entry per CDR3 protein. The table includes about 32,000 distinct CDR3 sequences, approximately 19% detected once. Sequencing was carried out using naive CD8+ T cells from blood, with Jurkat cell RNA spiked in. Documented subset: FACS-sorted CD8+CD4-CCR7+CD45RA+ naive T cells. The receptors here all came from a human donor in good health. Some libraries in this study had Jurkat cell RNA spiked in.

This clonotype occurred many times. This sequence joins TRBV7-9 and TRBJ1-1; D ambiguous. This CDR3 has 14 residues. Trimming left V 1 base short and J 5 bases short, with 11 bases between. Germline-derived CDR1 and CDR2 are SEHNR and FQNEAQ (reference sequence). CDR3 sequence reads: CASSLGELGTEAFF. CDR3 nucleotides: TGTGCCAGCAGCTTAGGGGAGTTGGGGACTGAAGCTTTCTTT.

This clonotype was seen just once. A read error may explain this, as a much larger clone is one base away. V is TRBV3-1 and J is TRBJ1-1, with 7 nucleotides matching TRBD1. The CDR3 length is 15 residues. Germline loops: CDR1 LGHDT, CDR2 YNNKEL (reference sequence). CDR3 sequence: CAGSHAHRGNTEAFF. DNA of the CDR3: TGTGCCGGCAGCCATGCTCACAGGGGGAACACTGAAGCTTTCTTT.

This clonotype was detected ten times or more. This chain uses TRBV9 with TRBJ1-2; the match to TRBD1 covers 7 bases. Germline V gene sequence: CDR1 SGDLS, CDR2 YYNGEE. V dropped 5 bases and J dropped 2; count of bases not matched to a gene: 12. The CDR3 contains 16 residues. The CDR3 DNA follows: TGTGCCAGCAGTGGTCCGCCTAGGGACAGCAACTATGGCTACACCTTC. It translates to CASSGPPRDSNYGYTF.

The chain is built from TRBV27 and TRBJ1-1, with 8 bases lining up with TRBD1. The CDR3 extends over 15 amino acids. CDR1 is MNHEY, CDR2 SMNVEV, per germline (reference sequence). The V segment lost 4 bases and the J segment 3 bases; nucleotides outside the gene matches: 7. The CDR3 sequence: CASSSMTGDHTEAFF. CDR3 nucleotide sequence: TGTGCCAGCAGTTCGATGACAGGGGACCACACTGAAGCTTTCTTT.

This clonotype is labeled medium-sized. The V and J genes are TRBV6-6 and TRBJ2-3, with D perhaps TRBD1 (6 bases). Germline-derived CDR1 and CDR2 are MNHNY and SVGAGI (reference sequence). The CDR3 is 16 amino acids. The V end lost 6 bases, the J end lost 2 bases, and 18 bases lay between the germline ends. CDR3 in amino acids: CASSPGGGLPTDTQYF. In DNA, the CDR3 is TGTGCCAGCAGCCCAGGTGGGGGCCTCCCCACAGATACGCAGTATTTT.

This clonotype is medium-sized in the sample. The chain employs TRBV20-1 and TRBJ2-7, with D possibly being TRBD2 (5 bases). Germline assignment: CDR1 DFQATT and CDR2 SNEGSKA (reference sequence). V was cut by 3 bases and J by 4 bases, with 10 bases left in between. This CDR3 has 12 residues. CDR3: CSASPGFYEQYF. The CDR3 DNA is TGCAGTGCTAGTCCGGGGTTTTACGAGCAGTACTTC.